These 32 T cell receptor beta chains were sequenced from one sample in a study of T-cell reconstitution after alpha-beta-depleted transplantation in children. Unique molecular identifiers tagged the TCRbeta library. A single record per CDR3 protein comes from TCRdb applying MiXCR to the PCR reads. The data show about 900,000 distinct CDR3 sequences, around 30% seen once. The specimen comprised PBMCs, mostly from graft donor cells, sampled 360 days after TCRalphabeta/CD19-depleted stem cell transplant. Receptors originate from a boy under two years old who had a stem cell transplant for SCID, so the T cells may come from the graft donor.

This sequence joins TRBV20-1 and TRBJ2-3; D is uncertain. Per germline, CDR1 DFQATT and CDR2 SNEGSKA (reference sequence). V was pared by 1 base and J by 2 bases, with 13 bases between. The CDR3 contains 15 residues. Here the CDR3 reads CSARVRLEPTDTQYF. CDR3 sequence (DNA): TGCAGTGCTAGAGTCCGACTGGAACCCACAGATACGCAGTATTTT.

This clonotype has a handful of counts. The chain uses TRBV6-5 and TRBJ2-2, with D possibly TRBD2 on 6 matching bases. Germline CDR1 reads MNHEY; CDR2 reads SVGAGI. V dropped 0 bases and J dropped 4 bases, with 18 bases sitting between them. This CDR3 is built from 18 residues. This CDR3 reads CASSYSLGGSWSTGELFF. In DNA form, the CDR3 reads TGTGCCAGCAGTTACTCCCTGGGGGGATCCTGGTCCACCGGGGAGCTGTTTTTT.

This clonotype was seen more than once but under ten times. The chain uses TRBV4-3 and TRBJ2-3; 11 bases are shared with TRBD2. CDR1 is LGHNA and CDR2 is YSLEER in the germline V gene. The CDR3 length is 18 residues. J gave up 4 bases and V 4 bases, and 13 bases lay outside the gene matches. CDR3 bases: TGCGCCAGCAGCCTGCTAGCGGGGGGTCCCTTAGGGGCAGATACGCAGTATTTT. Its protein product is CASSLLAGGPLGADTQYF.

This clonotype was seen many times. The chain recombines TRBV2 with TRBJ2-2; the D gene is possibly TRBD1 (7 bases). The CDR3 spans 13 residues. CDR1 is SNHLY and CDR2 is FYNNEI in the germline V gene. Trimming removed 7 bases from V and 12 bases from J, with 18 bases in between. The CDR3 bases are TGTGCCAGCACAGACAGGGAAGGGGGGAAGCTGTTTTTT. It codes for CASTDREGGKLFF.

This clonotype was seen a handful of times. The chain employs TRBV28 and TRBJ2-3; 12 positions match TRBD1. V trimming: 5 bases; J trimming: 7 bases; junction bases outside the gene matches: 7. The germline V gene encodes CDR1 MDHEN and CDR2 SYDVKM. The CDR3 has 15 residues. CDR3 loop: CASSLPGQGANTQYF. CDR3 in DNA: TGTGCCAGCAGTCTCCCGGGACAGGGGGCGAATACGCAGTATTTT.

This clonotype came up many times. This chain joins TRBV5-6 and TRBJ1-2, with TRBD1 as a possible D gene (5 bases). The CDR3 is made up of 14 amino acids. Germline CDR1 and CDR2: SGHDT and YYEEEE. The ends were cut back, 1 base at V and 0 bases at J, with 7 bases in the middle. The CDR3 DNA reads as TGTGCCAGCAGCTTGAGGGGCTCTAACTATGGCTACACCTTC. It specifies CASSLRGSNYGYTF.

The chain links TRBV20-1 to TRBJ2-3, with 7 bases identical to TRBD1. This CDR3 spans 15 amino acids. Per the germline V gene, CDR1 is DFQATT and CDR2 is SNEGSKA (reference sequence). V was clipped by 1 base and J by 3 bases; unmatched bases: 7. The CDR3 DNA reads TGCAGTGCTAGAGGCCCAGGGGGTTGGACAGATACGCAGTATTTT. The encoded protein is CSARGPGGWTDTQYF.

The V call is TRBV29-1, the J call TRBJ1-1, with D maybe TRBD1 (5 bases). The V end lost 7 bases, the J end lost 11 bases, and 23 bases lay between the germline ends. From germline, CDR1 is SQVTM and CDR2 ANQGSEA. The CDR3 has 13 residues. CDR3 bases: TGCAGCGCACTTGACAGCTATCCACAGAAGGCTTTCTTT. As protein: CSALDSYPQKAFF.

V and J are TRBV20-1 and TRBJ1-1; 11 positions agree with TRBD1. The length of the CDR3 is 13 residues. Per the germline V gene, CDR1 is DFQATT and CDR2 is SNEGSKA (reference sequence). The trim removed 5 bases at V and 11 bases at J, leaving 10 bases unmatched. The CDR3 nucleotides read TGCAGTGCTTGGGTTGGACAGGGGGCGCGTGCTTTCTTT. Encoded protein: CSAWVGQGARAFF.

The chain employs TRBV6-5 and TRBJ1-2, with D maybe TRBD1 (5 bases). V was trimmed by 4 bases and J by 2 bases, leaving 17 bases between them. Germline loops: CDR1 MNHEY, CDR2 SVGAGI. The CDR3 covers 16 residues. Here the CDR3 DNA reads TGTGCCAGCAGTTCGCCCAGGGAGGGCCCGAACTATGGCTACACCTTC. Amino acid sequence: CASSSPREGPNYGYTF.

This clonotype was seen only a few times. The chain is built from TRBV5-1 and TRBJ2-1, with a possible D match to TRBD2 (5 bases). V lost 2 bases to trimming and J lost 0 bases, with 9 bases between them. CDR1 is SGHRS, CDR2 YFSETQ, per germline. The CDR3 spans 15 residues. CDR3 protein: CASSFLASSYNEQFF. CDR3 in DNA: TGCGCCAGCAGCTTTTTAGCGTCCTCCTACAATGAGCAGTTCTTC.

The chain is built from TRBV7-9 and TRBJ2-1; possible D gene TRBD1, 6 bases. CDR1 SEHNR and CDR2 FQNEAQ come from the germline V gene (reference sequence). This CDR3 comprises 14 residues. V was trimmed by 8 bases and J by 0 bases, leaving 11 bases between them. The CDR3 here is CASRLGGSYNEQFF. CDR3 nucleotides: TGTGCCAGCCGATTAGGGGGCTCCTACAATGAGCAGTTCTTC. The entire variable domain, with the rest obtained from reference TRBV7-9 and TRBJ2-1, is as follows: DTGVSQNPRHKITKRGQNVTFRCDPISEHNRLYWYRQTLGQGPEFLTYFQNEAQLEKSRLLSDRFSAERPKGSFSTLEIQRTEQGDSAMYLCASRLGGSYNEQFFGPGTRLTVL.

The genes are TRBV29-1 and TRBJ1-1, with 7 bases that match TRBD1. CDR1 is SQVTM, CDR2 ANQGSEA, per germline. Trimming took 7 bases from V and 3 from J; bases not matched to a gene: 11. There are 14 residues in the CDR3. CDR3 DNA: TGCAGCGCCAGATCTGGACAGGCCTACACTGAAGCTTTCTTT. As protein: CSARSGQAYTEAFF.

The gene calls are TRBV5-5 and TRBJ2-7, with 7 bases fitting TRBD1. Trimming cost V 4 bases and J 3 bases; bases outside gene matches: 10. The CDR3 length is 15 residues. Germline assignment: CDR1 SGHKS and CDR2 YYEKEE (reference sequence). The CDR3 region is CASSQTGLILYEQYF. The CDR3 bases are TGTGCCAGCAGCCAGACAGGGCTCATCCTCTACGAGCAGTACTTC.

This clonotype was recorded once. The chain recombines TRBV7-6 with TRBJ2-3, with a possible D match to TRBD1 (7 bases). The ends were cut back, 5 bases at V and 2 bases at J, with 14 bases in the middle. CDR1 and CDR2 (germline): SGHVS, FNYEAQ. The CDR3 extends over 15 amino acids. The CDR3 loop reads CASSVPGGPTDTQYF. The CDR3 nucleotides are TGTGCCAGCAGCGTCCCAGGGGGGCCCACAGATACGCAGTATTTT.

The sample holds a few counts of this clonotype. CDR3: CASSSVGSPNTGELFF. The CDR3 region has the DNA TGTGCCAGCAGTTCAGTCGGCAGTCCGAACACCGGGGAGCTGTTTTTT. The rearrangement joins TRBV27 to TRBJ2-2, with D unresolved. The CDR3 extends over 16 amino acids. Germline CDR1 MNHEY, CDR2 SMNVEV (reference sequence). With 4 bases removed from V and 0 bases from J, the gap between germline ends came to 12 bases.

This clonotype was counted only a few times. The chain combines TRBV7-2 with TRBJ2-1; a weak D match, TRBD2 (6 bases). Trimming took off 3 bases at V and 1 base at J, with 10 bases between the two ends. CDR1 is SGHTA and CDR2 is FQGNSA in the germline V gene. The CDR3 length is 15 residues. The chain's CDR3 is CASSLDSGSYNEQFF. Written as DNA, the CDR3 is TGTGCCAGCAGCTTGGATAGCGGATCCTACAATGAGCAGTTCTTC.

CDR3 protein: CASSLGTEYETPGELFF. For the CDR3, the DNA is TGTGCCAGCAGTTTAGGGACAGAATACGAGACCCCCGGGGAGCTGTTTTTT. This chain connects TRBV12-3 or TRBV12-4 to TRBJ2-2, with D possibly matching TRBD1 (6 bases). This CDR3 is built from 17 residues. V lost 1 base to trimming and J lost 6 bases, with 18 bases between them.

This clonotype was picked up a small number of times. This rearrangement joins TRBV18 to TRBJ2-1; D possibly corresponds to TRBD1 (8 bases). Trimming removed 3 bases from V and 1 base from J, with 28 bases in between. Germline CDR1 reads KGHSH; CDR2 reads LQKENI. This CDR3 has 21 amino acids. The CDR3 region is CASSPGLHRVMTGDSYNEQFF. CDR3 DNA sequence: TGTGCCAGCTCACCGGGACTACACCGCGTAATGACAGGGGATTCCTACAATGAGCAGTTCTTC. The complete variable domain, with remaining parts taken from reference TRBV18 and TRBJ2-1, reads NAGVMQNPRHLVRRRGQEARLRCSPMKGHSHVYWYRQLPEEGLKFMVYLQKENIIDESGMPKERFSAEFPKEGPSILRIQQVVRGDSAAYFCASSPGLHRVMTGDSYNEQFFGPGTRLTVL.

CDR3 region: CASSQDPGGLYEQYF. As DNA, the CDR3 is TGTGCCAGCAGCCAAGATCCGGGGGGGCTGTACGAGCAGTACTTC. This chain links TRBV3-1 with TRBJ2-7; the match to TRBD2 covers 8 bases. Trimming took 0 bases from V and 4 from J; bases not matched to a gene: 5. CDR1 LGHDT and CDR2 YNNKEL come from the germline V gene (reference sequence). This CDR3 comprises 15 residues.

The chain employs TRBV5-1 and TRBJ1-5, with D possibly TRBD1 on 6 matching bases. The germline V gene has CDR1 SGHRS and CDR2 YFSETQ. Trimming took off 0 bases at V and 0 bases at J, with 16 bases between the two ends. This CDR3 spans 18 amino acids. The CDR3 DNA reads TGCGCCAGCAGCTTGGGTCCAGCAGGGGCGAATAGCAATCAGCCCCAGCATTTT. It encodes CASSLGPAGANSNQPQHF.

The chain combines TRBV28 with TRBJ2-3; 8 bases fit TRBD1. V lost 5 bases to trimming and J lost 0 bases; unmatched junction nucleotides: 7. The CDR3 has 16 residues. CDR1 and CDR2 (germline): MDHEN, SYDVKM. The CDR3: CASSIGTGFSTDTQYF. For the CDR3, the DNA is TGTGCCAGCAGTATAGGGACAGGCTTTAGCACAGATACGCAGTATTTT.

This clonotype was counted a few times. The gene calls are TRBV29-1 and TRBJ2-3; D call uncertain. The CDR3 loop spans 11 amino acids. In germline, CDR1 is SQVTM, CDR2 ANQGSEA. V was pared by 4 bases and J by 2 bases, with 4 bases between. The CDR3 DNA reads TGCAGCGTTGCCCTCACAGATACGCAGTATTTT. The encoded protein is CSVALTDTQYF.

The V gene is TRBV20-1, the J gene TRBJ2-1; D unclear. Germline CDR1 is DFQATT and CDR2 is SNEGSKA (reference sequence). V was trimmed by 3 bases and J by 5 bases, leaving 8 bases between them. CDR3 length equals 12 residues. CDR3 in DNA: TGCAGTGCTAGGCAAGGACACAATGAGCAGTTCTTC. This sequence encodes CSARQGHNEQFF.

The DNA of the CDR3 is TGTGCCACCAGTGCCGGGACCTCTATAGGGCAGCCCCAGCATTTT. It codes for CATSAGTSIGQPQHF. The chain recombines TRBV24-1 with TRBJ1-5, with a tentative D call TRBD1 (5 bases). The V gene lost 5 bases and the J gene lost 7 bases, with 17 bases spanning the gap. This CDR3 is 15 amino acids long. Germline V CDR1 and CDR2: KGHDR, SFDVKD.

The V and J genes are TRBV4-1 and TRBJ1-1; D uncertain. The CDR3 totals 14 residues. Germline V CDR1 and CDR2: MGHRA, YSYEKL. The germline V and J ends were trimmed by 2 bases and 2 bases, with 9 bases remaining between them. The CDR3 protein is CASSQRIHNTEAFF. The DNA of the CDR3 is TGCGCCAGCAGCCAACGAATCCATAACACTGAAGCTTTCTTT.

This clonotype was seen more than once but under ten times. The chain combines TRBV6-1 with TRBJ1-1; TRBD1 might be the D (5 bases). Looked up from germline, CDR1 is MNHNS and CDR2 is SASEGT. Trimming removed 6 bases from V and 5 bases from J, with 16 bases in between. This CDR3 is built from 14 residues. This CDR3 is CASRTLAGNTEAFF. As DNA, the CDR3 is TGTGCCAGCAGGACTTTGGCAGGGAATACTGAAGCTTTCTTT.

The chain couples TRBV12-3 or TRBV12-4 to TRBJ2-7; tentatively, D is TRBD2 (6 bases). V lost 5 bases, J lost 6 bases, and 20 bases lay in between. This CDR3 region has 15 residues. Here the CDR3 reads CASSAQRVGPREQYF. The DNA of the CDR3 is TGTGCCAGCAGTGCGCAGCGGGTAGGGCCTCGCGAGCAGTACTTC.

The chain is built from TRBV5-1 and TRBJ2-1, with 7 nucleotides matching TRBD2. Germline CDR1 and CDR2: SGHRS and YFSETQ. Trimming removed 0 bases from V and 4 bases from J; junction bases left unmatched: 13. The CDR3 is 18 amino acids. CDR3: CASSLAGRGAISYNEQFF. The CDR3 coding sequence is TGCGCCAGCAGCTTGGCGGGGAGGGGAGCGATTAGTTACAATGAGCAGTTCTTC.

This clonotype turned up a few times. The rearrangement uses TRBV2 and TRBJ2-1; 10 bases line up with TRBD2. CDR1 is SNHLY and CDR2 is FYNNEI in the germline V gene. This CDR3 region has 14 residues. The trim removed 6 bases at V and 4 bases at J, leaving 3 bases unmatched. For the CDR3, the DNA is TGTGCCAGCAGCGGACTAGCGGAATACAATGAGCAGTTCTTC. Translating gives CASSGLAEYNEQFF. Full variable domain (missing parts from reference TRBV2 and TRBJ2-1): EPEVTQTPSHQVTQMGQEVILRCVPISNHLYFYWYRQILGQKVEFLVSFYNNEISEKSEIFDDQFSVERPDGSNFTLKIRSTKLEDSAMYFCASSGLAEYNEQFFGPGTRLTVL.

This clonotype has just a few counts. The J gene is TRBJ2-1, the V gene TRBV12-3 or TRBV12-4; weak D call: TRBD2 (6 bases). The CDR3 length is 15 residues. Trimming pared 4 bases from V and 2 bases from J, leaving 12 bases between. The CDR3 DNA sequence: TGTGCCAGCAGTTCCGACCCGGGAGCCTACAATGAGCAGTTCTTC. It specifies CASSSDPGAYNEQFF.

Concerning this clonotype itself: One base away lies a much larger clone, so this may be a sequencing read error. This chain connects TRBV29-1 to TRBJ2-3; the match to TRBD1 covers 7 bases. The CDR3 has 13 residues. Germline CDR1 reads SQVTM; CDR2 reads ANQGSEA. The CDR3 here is CRVLFDWTGQKDF. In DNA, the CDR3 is TGCAGGGTTCTCTTCGACTGGACAGGCCAGAAGGATTTT.